What follows is one T cell receptor beta chain and its context. Its antigen is currently unknown. The CDR3 is 14 residues long. V lost 3 bases, J lost 4 bases, and 8 bases stayed unmatched. CDR1 and CDR2 (germline): DFQATT, SNEGSKA (reference sequence). This sample was taken from a study of persistence of HIV-infected CD4 T cells. This was the immunoSEQ version 4 assay in survey mode. The protocol was immunoSEQ multiplex PCR, while the TCRdb copy is restricted to in-frame clones and leaves out a portion. The table records fewer than 40,000 clones, less than 75% of them present only once. The stimulus was an HIV-1 Gag 15-mer peptide pool, roughly 1 ug/peptide/mL. Sorting selected CD4+ T cells upregulating both CD40 ligand and CD69.

The sample in question was CD4+ T cells sorted from PBMCs after approximately 18-hour stimulation, obtained from a patient who received antiretroviral therapy. The rearrangement joins TRBV20-1 to TRBJ2-7; TRBD1 matches 8 bases. The origin of this receptor is an adult man with HIV who was CMV-seropositive. The CDR3 protein is CSASTPRGQYEQYF. The CDR3 DNA reads TGCAGTGCTAGTACCCCCAGGGGGCAGTACGAGCAGTACTTC.